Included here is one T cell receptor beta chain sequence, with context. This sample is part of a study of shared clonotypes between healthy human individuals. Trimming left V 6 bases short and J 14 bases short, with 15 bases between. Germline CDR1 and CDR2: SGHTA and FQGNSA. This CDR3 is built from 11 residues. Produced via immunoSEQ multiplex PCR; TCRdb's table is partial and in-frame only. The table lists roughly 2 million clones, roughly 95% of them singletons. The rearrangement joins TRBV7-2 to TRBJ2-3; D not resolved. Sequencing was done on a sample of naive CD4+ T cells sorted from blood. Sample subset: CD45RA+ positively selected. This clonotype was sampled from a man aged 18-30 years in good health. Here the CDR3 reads CASSSIQGLYF. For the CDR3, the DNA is TGTGCCAGCAGTTCGATTCAAGGGTTGTATTTT.